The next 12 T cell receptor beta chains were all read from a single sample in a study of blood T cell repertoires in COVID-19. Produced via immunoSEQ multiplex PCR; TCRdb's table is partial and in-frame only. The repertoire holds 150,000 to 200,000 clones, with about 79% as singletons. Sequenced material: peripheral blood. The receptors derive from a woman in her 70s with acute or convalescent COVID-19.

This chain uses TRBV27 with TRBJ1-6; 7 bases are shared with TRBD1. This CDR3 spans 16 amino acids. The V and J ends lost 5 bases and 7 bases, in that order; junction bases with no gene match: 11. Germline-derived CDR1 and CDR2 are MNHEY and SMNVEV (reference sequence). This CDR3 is CASSASMTGPNSPLHF. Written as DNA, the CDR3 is TGTGCCAGCAGTGCCTCGATGACAGGGCCGAATTCACCCCTCCACTTT.

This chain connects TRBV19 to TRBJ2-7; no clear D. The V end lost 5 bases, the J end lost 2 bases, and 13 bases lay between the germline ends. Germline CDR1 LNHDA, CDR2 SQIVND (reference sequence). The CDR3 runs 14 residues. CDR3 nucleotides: TGTGCCAGTAGTGAGTCAGGTTTTACCTACGAGCAGTACTTC. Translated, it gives CASSESGFTYEQYF.

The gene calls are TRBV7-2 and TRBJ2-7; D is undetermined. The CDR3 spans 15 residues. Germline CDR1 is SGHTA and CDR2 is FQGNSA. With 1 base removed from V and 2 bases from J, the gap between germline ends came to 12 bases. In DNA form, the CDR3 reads TGTGCCAGCAGCTTAGACATGCTCTCTGCCTACGAGCAGTACTTC. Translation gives CASSLDMLSAYEQYF. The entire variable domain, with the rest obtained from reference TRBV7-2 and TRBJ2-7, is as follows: GAGVSQSPSNKVTEKGKDVELRCDPISGHTALYWYRQSLGQGLEFLIYFQGNSAPDKSGLPSDRFSAERTGGSVSTLTIQRTQQEDSAVYLCASSLDMLSAYEQYFGPGTRLTVT.

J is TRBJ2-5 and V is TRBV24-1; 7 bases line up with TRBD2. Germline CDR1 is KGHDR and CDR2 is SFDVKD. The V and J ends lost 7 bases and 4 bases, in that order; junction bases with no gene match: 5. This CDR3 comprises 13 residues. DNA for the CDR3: TGTGCCACCAGCGTGGGGGGGGGAGAGACCCAGTACTTC. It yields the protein CATSVGGGETQYF.

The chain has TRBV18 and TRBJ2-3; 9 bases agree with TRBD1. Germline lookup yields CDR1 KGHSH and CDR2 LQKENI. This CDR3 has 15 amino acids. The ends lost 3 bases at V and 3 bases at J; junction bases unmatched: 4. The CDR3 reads CASSPGQGFTDTQYF. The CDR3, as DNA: TGTGCCAGCTCACCGGGACAGGGATTTACAGATACGCAGTATTTT.

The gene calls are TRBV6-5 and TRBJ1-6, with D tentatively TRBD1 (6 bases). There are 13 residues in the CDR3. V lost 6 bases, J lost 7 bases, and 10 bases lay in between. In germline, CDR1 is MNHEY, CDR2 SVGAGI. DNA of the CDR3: TGTGCCAGCAGCCGGGACATCAATTCACCCCTCCACTTT. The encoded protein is CASSRDINSPLHF.

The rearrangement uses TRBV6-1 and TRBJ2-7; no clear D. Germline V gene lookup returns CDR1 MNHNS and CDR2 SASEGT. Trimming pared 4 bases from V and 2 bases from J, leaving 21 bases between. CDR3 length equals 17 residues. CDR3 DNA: TGTGCCAGCAGTGTGAATTGGGTCCCAGGCCGCACCTACGAGCAGTACTTC. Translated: CASSVNWVPGRTYEQYF.

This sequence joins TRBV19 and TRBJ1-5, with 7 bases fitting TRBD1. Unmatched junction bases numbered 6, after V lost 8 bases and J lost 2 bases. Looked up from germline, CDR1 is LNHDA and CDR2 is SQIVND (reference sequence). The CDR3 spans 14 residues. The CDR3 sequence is CASVGTVGNQPQHF. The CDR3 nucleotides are TGTGCCAGTGTGGGGACAGTGGGCAATCAGCCCCAGCATTTT. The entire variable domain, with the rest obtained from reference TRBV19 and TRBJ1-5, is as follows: DGGITQSPKYLFRKEGQNVTLSCEQNLNHDAMYWYRQDPGQGLRLIYYSQIVNDFQKGDIAEGYSVSREKKESFPLTVTSAQKNPTAFYLCASVGTVGNQPQHFGDGTRLSIL.

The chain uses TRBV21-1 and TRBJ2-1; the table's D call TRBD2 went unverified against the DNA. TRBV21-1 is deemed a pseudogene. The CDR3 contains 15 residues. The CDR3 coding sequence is TGTGCCAGCACCCCCGACGGGGGTGTAGACAATGAGCAGTTCTTC. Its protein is CASTPDGGVDNEQFF.

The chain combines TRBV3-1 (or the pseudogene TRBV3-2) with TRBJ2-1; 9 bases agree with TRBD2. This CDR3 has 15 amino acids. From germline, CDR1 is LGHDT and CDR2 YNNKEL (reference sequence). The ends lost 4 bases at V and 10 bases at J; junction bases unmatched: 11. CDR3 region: CASSRGLSGRSEQFF. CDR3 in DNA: TGTGCCAGCAGCCGGGGACTCAGCGGGAGGTCGGAGCAGTTCTTC.

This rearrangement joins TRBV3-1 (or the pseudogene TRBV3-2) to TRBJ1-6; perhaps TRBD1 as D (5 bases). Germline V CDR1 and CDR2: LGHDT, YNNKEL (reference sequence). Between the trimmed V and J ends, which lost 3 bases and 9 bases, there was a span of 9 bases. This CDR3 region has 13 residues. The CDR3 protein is CASSQTDSSPLHF. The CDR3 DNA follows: TGTGCCAGCAGCCAGACAGACAGTTCACCCCTCCACTTT.

CDR3 DNA: TGTGCCAGCAGCTCTCCGGGGGGCAATGGGGGCTACACCTTC. Its translation is CASSSPGGNGGYTF. The V gene is TRBV7-2, the J gene TRBJ1-2; D might be TRBD1 (6 bases). V lost 4 bases and J lost 8, with 17 bases in between. The CDR3 covers 14 residues. Germline V gene lookup returns CDR1 SGHTA and CDR2 FQGNSA.